Here is one T cell receptor (beta chain) with its context. The data originate from a study of blood T cell repertoires in COVID-19. CDR1 and CDR2 (germline): MNHNS, SASEGT. The length of the CDR3 is 15 residues. V lost 5 bases, J lost 0 bases, and 13 bases lay in between. TCRdb's copy holds only in-frame clones and misses some; the assay was immunoSEQ multiplex PCR. The sample consists of a few hundred thousand clones, more than 80% of them appearing once. Sequenced input: peripheral blood. This chain joins TRBV6-1 and TRBJ1-1, with a possible D match to TRBD1 (5 bases). The TCR was taken from a woman in her 30s with active or convalescent COVID-19. The CDR3 protein is CASSHPGQLNTEAFF. CDR3 coding DNA: TGTGCCAGCAGTCACCCAGGGCAGCTGAACACTGAAGCTTTCTTT.